This T cell receptor (beta chain) was profiled in a study of cytomegalovirus exposure and HLA in healthy donors. The PCR used 60 Vbeta and 13 Jbeta primers. Clones were read by immunoSEQ multiplex PCR, and TCRdb kept only the in-frame ones, dropping some. In the table there are about 130,000 clones, 70% to 85% of which are singletons. The source is a woman between 18 and 29 years old in good health and CMV-seropositive. Sample: PBMCs.

In DNA form, the CDR3 reads TGCAGCGTTGTACTACAGGGCACTGAAGCTTTCTTT. Amino acid sequence: CSVVLQGTEAFF. The chain combines TRBV29-1 with TRBJ1-1, with a possible D match to TRBD1 (6 bases). Per germline, CDR1 SQVTM and CDR2 ANQGSEA. Trimming removed 4 bases from V and 4 bases from J, with 10 bases in between. This CDR3 comprises 12 residues. The full variable domain, rest sourced from reference TRBV29-1 and TRBJ1-1, is SAVISQKPSRDICQRGTSLTIQCQVDSQVTMMFWYRQQPGQSLTLIATANQGSEATYESGFVIDKFPISRPNLTFSTLTVSNMSPEDSSIYLCSVVLQGTEAFFGQGTRLTVV.